One sample yielded the 14 T cell receptor beta chains listed below, sequenced in a study of T-cell reconstitution after alpha-beta-depleted transplantation in children. Molecular barcoding with unique molecular identifiers was used for the TCRbeta library. TCRdb used MiXCR to reprocess the PCR reads, holding one entry per CDR3 protein. The data show around 440,000 distinct CDR3 sequences, under 12% seen once. This specimen was PBMCs, taken before TCRalphabeta/CD19-depleted stem cell transplant. The receptors were sampled from a child younger than 10 with inherited bone marrow failure, due to receive a stem cell transplant.

Many counts were recorded for this clonotype. The chain uses TRBV20-1 and TRBJ2-4, with a possible D match to TRBD1 (5 bases). Trimming cost V 4 bases and J 10 bases, with 8 bases left between them. Germline assignment: CDR1 DFQATT and CDR2 SNEGSKA (reference sequence). CDR3 length: 10 amino acids. CDR3 in amino acids: CSAKTAIQYF. Here the CDR3 DNA reads TGCAGTGCTAAGACAGCTATTCAGTACTTC.

Many counts were recorded for this clonotype. The chain joins TRBV4-3 to TRBJ2-2, with 11 bases identical to TRBD2. V shed 4 bases, J shed 1 base, and the junction held 2 bases outside the gene matches. The V gene's germline CDR1 is LGHNA and CDR2 YSLEER. This CDR3 is built from 16 residues. CDR3 residues: CASSPLAGGNTGELFF. In DNA form, the CDR3 reads TGCGCCAGCAGCCCCCTAGCGGGAGGGAACACCGGGGAGCTGTTTTTT.

This clonotype was counted between two and nine times. J is TRBJ2-1 and V is TRBV12-3 or TRBV12-4; TRBD2 agrees at 10 bases. CDR3 length: 16 residues. Losses at the gene ends were 5 bases for V and 1 base for J; bases not matched to a gene: 5. The CDR3 nucleotides are TGTGCCAGCAGTAGGGGACTAGCGTTGTCCTACAATGAGCAGTTCTTC. This sequence encodes CASSRGLALSYNEQFF.

The table lists this clonotype with many counts. The genes are TRBV6-5 and TRBJ2-3, with TRBD2 identical over 14 bases. V shed 0 bases and J 5 bases; nucleotides not matched to a gene: 1. From germline, CDR1 is MNHEY and CDR2 SVGAGI. CDR3 length: 16 residues. In DNA form, the CDR3 reads TGTGCCAGCAGTTACTCGGGACTAGCGGGAGAAGATACGCAGTATTTT. Translating it yields CASSYSGLAGEDTQYF.

This clonotype was detected many times. The rearrangement links TRBV19 to TRBJ1-5; 8 bases line up with TRBD1. Germline CDR1 reads LNHDA; CDR2 reads SQIVND (reference sequence). Losses at the gene ends were 5 bases for V and 5 bases for J; bases not matched to a gene: 5. The CDR3 loop spans 14 amino acids. The CDR3 sequence is CASSSWTGHQPQHF. For the CDR3, the DNA is TGTGCCAGTAGTTCGTGGACAGGGCATCAGCCCCAGCATTTT.

This clonotype was seen at least ten times. The CDR3 is CASSLDELAGVGDTQYF. For the CDR3, the DNA is TGTGCCAGCAGCTTAGACGAGCTAGCGGGAGTAGGGGATACGCAGTATTTT. This chain uses TRBV11-2 with TRBJ2-3, with TRBD2 matching 10 bases. J lost 6 bases, V lost 0 bases, and 9 bases had no gene match. There are 17 residues in the CDR3. Germline V gene sequence: CDR1 SGHAT, CDR2 FQNNGV.

Turning to this clonotype: The final CDR3 position lacks the conserved phenylalanine or tryptophan, pointing to a likely read error. The DNA is omitted, as the CDR3 cannot be located on it reliably, and the CDR3 follows TCRdb's listing. The rearrangement joins TRBV29-1 to TRBJ2-3; the D segment call TRBD1 is taken from the table without a DNA check. With termini counted, the CDR3 has 12 amino acids. The germline gives CDR1 SQVTM, CDR2 ANQGSEA. This CDR3 is CSVDRGADTQRS.

This rearrangement joins TRBV6-5 to TRBJ2-1, with TRBD2 matching 15 bases. The length of the CDR3 is 17 residues. The V segment lost 4 bases and the J segment 2 bases; nucleotides outside the gene matches: 3. Germline V gene lookup returns CDR1 MNHEY and CDR2 SVGAGI. The CDR3 spells CASSWGLAGGTYNEQFF. In DNA form, the CDR3 reads TGTGCCAGCAGTTGGGGACTAGCGGGAGGTACCTACAATGAGCAGTTCTTC.

The chain is built from TRBV4-2 and TRBJ2-2; TRBD2 matches at 8 bases. Germline V gives CDR1 LGHNA, CDR2 YNFKEQ. The CDR3 consists of 16 residues. The CDR3 reads CKPGGPRGGRAGELFF. CDR3 nucleotides: TGTAAGCCGGGAGGGCCGAGAGGAGGTAGGGCCGGGGAGCTGTTTTTT.

This clonotype was detected ten times or more. Here the CDR3 reads CASSLALIGGTRTHNEQFF. CDR3 in DNA: TGTGCCAGCAGCTTAGCGCTTATAGGAGGGACTAGGACCCACAATGAGCAGTTCTTC. The chain uses TRBV7-8 and TRBJ2-1, with TRBD2 matching 8 bases. The CDR3 runs 19 residues. The V gene's germline CDR1 is SGHVS and CDR2 FQNEAQ. V shed 0 bases, J shed 5 bases, and the junction held 15 bases outside the gene matches.

This clonotype was seen repeatedly, ten times or more. The chain employs TRBV27 and TRBJ2-7; a weak D match, TRBD2 (7 bases). Germline V CDR1 and CDR2: MNHEY, SMNVEV (reference sequence). V was pared by 5 bases and J by 0 bases, with 11 bases between. The CDR3 totals 14 residues. CDR3 sequence reads: CASSPRGASYEQYF. For the CDR3, the DNA is TGTGCCAGCAGTCCCCGGGGGGCCTCCTACGAGCAGTACTTC.

This clonotype was detected ten times or more. This sequence joins TRBV29-1 and TRBJ2-1, with 7 bases identical to TRBD2. V shed 6 bases, J shed 3 bases, and the junction held 14 bases outside the gene matches. Germline loops: CDR1 SQVTM, CDR2 ANQGSEA. This CDR3 has 16 amino acids. CDR3: CSVVRFAGELYNEQFF. In DNA form, the CDR3 reads TGCAGCGTAGTCCGATTTGCGGGAGAACTCTACAATGAGCAGTTCTTC.

Of note for this clonotype: At one end the junction does not follow the germline gene, possibly because of a read error. This sequence joins TRBV7-9 and TRBJ1-2, with a weak D call TRBD1 (6 bases). CDR3 length: 16 residues. Germline assignment: CDR1 SEHNR and CDR2 FQNEAQ (reference sequence). CDR3 amino acids: CASSLATAGFTGGYSF. CDR3 nucleotides: TGTGCCAGCAGCTTAGCCACAGCGGGCTTTACCGGGGGCTACTCCTTC. Drawing the rest from reference TRBV7-9 and TRBJ1-2, the complete variable domain is DTGVSQNPRHKITKRGQNVTFRCDPISEHNRLYWYRQTLGQGPEFLTYFQNEAQLEKSRLLSDRFSAERPKGSFSTLEIQRTEQGDSAMYLCASSLATAGFTGGYSFGSGTRLTVV.

Many counts were recorded for this clonotype. The chain carries TRBV5-1 and TRBJ2-7, with D hard to call. The germline V gene encodes CDR1 SGHRS and CDR2 YFSETQ. This CDR3 has 13 amino acids. V was pared by 4 bases and J by 0 bases, with 8 bases between. The CDR3: CASSPFGSYEQYF. Written as DNA, the CDR3 is TGCGCCAGCAGCCCGTTCGGCTCCTACGAGCAGTACTTC.